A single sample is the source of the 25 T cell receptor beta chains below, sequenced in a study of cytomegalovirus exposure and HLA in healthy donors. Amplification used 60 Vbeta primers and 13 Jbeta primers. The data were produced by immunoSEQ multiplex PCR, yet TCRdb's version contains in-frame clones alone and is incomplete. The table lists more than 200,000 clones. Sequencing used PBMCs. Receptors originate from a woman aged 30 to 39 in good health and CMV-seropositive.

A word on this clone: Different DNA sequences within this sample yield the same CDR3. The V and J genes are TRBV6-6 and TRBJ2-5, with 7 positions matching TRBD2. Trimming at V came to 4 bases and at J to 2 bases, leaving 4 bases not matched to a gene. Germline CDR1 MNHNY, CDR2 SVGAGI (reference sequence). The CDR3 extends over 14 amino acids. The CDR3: CASSSDGGQETQYF. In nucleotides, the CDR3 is TGTGCCAGCAGTTCCGACGGGGGGCAAGAGACCCAGTACTTC.

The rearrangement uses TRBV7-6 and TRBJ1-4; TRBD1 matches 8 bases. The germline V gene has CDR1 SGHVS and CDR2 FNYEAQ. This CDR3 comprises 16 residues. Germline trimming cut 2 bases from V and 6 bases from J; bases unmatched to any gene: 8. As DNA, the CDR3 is TGTGCCAGCAGCTTAAGGGCTGGACAGGGTGATGAAAAACTGTTTTTT. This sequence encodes CASSLRAGQGDEKLFF.

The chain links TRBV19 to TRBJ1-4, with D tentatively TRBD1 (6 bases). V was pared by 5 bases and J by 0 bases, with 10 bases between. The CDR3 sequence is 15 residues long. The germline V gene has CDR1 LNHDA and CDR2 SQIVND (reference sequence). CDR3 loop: CASSRDTPTNEKLFF. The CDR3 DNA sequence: TGTGCCAGTAGTCGGGACACTCCAACTAATGAAAAACTGTTTTTT. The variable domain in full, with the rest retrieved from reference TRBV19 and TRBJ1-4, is DGGITQSPKYLFRKEGQNVTLSCEQNLNHDAMYWYRQDPGQGLRLIYYSQIVNDFQKGDIAEGYSVSREKKESFPLTVTSAQKNPTAFYLCASSRDTPTNEKLFFGSGTQLSVL.

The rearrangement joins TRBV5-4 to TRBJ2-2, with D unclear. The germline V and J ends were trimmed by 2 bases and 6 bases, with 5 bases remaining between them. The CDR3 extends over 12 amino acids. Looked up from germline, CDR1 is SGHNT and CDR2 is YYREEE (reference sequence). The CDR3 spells CASSFSPGELFF. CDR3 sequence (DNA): TGTGCCAGCAGCTTCTCTCCCGGGGAGCTGTTTTTT.

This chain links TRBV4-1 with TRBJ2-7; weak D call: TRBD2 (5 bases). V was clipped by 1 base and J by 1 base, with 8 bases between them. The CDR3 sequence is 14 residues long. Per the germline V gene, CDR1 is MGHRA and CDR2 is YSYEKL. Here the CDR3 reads CASSQGGGSYEQYF. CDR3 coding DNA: TGCGCCAGCAGCCAAGGCGGAGGATCCTACGAGCAGTACTTC.

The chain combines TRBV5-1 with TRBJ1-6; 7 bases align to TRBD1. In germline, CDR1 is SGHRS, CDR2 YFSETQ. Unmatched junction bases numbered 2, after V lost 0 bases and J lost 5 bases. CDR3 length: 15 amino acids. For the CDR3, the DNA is TGCGCCAGCAGCTTGGGACAGGGCGATAATTCACCCCTCCACTTT. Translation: CASSLGQGDNSPLHF.

The CDR3 is CAWSKGQGFAGELFF. DNA for the CDR3: TGTGCCTGGAGCAAGGGACAGGGTTTTGCCGGGGAGCTGTTTTTT. The J gene is TRBJ2-2, the V gene TRBV30; 9 nucleotides match TRBD1. The length of the CDR3 is 15 residues. V shed 3 bases and J 6 bases; nucleotides not matched to a gene: 8. Per the germline V gene, CDR1 is GTSNPN and CDR2 is SVGIG (reference sequence).

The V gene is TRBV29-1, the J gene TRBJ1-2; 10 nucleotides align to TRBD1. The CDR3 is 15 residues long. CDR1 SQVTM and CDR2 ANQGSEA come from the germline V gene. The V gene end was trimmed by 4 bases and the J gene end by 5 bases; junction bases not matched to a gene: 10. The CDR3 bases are TGCAGCGTTGTAATCGGGACAGGGGTTTCATATGGCTACACCTTC. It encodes CSVVIGTGVSYGYTF.

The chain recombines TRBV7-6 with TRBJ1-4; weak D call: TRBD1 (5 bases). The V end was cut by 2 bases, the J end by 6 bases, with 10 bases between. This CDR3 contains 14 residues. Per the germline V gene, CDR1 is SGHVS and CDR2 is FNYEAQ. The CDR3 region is CASSLSGYYEKLFF. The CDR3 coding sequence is TGTGCCAGCAGCTTATCAGGGTATTATGAAAAACTGTTTTTT. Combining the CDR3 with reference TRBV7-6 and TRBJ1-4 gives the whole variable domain GAGVSQSPRYKVTKRGQDVALRCDPISGHVSLYWYRQALGQGPEFLTYFNYEAQQDKSGLPNDRFSAERPEGSISTLTIQRTEQRDSAMYRCASSLSGYYEKLFFGSGTQLSVL.

CDR3 coding DNA: TGTGCCAGCAGCCTTCTGACAGAGGTCTACACCTTC. Protein sequence: CASSLLTEVYTF. The chain uses TRBV7-2 and TRBJ1-2, with D possibly matching TRBD1 (5 bases). The CDR3 totals 12 residues. Germline assignment: CDR1 SGHTA and CDR2 FQGNSA. V was cut by 5 bases and J by 10 bases, with 14 bases left in between.

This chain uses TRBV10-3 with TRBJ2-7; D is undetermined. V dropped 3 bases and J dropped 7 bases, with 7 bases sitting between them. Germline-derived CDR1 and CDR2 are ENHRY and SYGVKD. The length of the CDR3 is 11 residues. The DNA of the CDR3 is TGTGCCATCAGTGAACGGCGGGAGCAGTACTTC. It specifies CAISERREQYF.

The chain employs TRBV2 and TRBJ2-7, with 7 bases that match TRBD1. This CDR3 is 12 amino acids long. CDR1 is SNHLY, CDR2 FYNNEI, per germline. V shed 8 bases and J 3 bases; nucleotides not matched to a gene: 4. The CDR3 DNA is TGTGCCAGCCGGGACAGTCTCTACGAGCAGTACTTC. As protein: CASRDSLYEQYF.

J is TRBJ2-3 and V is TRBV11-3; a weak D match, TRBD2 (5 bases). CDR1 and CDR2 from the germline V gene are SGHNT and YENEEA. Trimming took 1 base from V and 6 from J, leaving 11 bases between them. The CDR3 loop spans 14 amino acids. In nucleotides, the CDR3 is TGTGCCAGCAGCTTAGGGCGGGCGTCGGATACGCAGTATTTT. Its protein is CASSLGRASDTQYF.

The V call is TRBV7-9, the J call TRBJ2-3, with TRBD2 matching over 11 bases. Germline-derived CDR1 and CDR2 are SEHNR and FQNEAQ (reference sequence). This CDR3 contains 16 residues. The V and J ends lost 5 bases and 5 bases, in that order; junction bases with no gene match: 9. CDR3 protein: CASSPRSGRAVDTQYF. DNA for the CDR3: TGTGCCAGCAGCCCACGTAGCGGGAGGGCCGTAGATACGCAGTATTTT.

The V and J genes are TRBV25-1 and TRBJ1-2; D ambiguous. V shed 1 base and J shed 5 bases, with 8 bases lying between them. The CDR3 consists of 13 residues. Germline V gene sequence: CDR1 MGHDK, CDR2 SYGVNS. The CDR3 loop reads CASSEWGGYGYTF. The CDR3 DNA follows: TGTGCCAGCAGTGAATGGGGAGGATATGGCTACACCTTC.

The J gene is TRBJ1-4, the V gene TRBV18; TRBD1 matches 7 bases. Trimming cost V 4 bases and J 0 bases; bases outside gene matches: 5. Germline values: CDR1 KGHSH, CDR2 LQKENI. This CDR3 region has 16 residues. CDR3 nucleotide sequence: TGTGCCAGCTCACTGGGACAGATGGCAACTAATGAAAAACTGTTTTTT. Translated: CASSLGQMATNEKLFF.

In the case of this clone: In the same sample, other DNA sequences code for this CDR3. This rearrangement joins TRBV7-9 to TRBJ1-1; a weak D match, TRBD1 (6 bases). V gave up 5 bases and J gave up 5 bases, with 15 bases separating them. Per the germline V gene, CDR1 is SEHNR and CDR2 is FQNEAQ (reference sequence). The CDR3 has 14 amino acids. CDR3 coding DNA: TGTGCCAGCAGCCCGCGGGGGGGCGGAACTGAAGCTTTCTTT. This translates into CASSPRGGGTEAFF. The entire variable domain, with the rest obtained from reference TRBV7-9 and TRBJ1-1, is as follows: DTGVSQNPRHKITKRGQNVTFRCDPISEHNRLYWYRQTLGQGPEFLTYFQNEAQLEKSRLLSDRFSAERPKGSFSTLEIQRTEQGDSAMYLCASSPRGGGTEAFFGQGTRLTVV.

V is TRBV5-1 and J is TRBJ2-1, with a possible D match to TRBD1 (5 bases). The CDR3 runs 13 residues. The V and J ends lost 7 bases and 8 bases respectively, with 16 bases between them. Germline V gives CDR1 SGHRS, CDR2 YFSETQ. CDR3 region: CASSPGMVDEQFF. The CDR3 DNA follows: TGCGCCAGCTCCCCAGGGATGGTGGATGAGCAGTTCTTC.

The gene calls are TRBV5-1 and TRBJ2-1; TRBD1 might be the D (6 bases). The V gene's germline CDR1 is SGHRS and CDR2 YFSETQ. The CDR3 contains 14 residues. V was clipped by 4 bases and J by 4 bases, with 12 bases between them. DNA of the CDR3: TGCGCCAGCAGCCGATCGGACAGTTACAATGAGCAGTTCTTC. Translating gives CASSRSDSYNEQFF.

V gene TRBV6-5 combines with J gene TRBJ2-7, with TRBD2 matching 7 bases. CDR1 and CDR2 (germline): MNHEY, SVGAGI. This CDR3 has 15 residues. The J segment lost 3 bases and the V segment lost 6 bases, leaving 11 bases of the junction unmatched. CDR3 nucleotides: TGTGCCAGCAGACCCCCGGGACTAACGAACTACGAGCAGTACTTC. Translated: CASRPPGLTNYEQYF.

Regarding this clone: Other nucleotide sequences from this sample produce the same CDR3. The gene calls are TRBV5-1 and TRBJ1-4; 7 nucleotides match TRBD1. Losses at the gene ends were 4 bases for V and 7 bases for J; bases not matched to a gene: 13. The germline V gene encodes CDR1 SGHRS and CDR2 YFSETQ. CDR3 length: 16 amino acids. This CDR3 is CASSLRMRQGGEKLFF. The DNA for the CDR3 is TGCGCCAGCAGCCTGAGAATGAGACAGGGAGGTGAAAAACTGTTTTTT. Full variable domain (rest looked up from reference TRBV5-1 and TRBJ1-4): KAGVTQTPRYLIKTRGQQVTLSCSPISGHRSVSWYQQTPGQGLQFLFEYFSETQRNKGNFPGRFSGRQFSNSRSEMNVSTLELGDSALYLCASSLRMRQGGEKLFFGSGTQLSVL.

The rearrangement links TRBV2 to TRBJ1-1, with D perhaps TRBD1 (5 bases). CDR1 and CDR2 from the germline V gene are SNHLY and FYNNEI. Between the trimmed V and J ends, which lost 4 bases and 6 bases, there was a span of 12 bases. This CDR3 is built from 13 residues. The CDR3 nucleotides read TGTGCCAGCAGTGCGGGGGTGGCTCCTGAAGCTTTCTTT. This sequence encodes CASSAGVAPEAFF.

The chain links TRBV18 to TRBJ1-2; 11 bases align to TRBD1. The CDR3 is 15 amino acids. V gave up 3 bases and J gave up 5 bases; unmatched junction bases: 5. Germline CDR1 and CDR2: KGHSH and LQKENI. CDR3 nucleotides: TGTGCCAGCTCACCCGGACAGGGGGCTCGGTATGGCTACACCTTC. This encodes CASSPGQGARYGYTF.

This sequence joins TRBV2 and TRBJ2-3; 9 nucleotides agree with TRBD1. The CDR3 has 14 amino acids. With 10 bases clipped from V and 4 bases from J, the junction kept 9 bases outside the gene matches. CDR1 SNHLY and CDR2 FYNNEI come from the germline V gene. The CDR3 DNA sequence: TGTGCCACCAACCTACAGGGGGCCGCAGATACGCAGTATTTT. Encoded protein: CATNLQGAADTQYF.

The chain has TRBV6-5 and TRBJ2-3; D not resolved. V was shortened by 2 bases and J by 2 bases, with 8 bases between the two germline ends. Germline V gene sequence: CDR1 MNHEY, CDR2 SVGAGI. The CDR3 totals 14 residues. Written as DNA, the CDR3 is TGTGCCAGCAGTTACAGCCCCTTCACAGATACGCAGTATTTT. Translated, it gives CASSYSPFTDTQYF.